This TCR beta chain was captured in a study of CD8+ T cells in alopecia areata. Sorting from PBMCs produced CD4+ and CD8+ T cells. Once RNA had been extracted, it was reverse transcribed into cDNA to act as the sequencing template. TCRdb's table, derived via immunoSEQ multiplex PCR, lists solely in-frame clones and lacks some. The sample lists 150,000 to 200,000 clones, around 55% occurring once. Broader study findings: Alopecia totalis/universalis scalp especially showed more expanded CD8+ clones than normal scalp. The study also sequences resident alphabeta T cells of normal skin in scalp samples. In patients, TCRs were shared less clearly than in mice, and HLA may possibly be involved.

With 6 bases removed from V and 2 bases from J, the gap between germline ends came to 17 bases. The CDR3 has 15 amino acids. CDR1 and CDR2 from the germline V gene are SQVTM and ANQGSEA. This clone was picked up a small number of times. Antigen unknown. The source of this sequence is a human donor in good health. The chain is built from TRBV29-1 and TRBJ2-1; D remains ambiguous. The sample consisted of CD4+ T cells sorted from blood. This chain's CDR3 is CSVVSKKRPYNEQFF. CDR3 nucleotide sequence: TGCAGCGTGGTAAGCAAAAAGCGCCCCTACAATGAGCAGTTCTTC.